The rows below give T cell receptor beta chains drawn from one sample of a study of shared clonotypes between healthy human individuals. Using immunoSEQ multiplex PCR, the repertoire was profiled, and TCRdb retains in-frame clones only, with some absent. Of some 1.5 million clones in the sample, 98% are singletons; the top ten hold approximately 0.45%. The sequenced sample consisted of naive CD4+ T cells sorted from blood. The receptors stem from a man aged 30 to 39 in good health. CDR3s include the opening cysteine and the closing phenylalanine or tryptophan. Each record gives: D gene, clone size, V gene, J gene, CDR3 DNA, CDR3 protein. A D gene is named only where the DNA matches it firmly. Size is omitted from some rows. Given values are once, few, many or a class for expanded clones.

d_call: .
clone_size: .
v_call: TRBV19
j_call: TRBJ2-7
cdr3_nt: TGTGCCAGTAGTTCCACCTACGAGCAGTACTTC
cdr3_aa: CASSSTYEQYF

d_call: TRBD2
clone_size: once
v_call: TRBV29-1
j_call: TRBJ2-3
cdr3_nt: TGCAGCGTTCTTAGCGGGAGCACAGATACGCAGTATTTT
cdr3_aa: CSVLSGSTDTQYF

d_call: .
clone_size: .
v_call: TRBV18
j_call: TRBJ2-7
cdr3_nt: TGTGCCAGCTCACCCGCAAGTCGGATCGAGCAGTACTTC
cdr3_aa: CASSPASRIEQYF

d_call: TRBD1
clone_size: .
v_call: TRBV30
j_call: TRBJ1-4
cdr3_nt: TGTGCCTGGAGTGTATGGGACAGTGGGAATGAAAAACTGTTTTTT
cdr3_aa: CAWSVWDSGNEKLFF

d_call: TRBD1
clone_size: .
v_call: TRBV7-2
j_call: TRBJ2-7
cdr3_nt: TGTGCCAGCAGCTCCCTGGACAGGTGGTCCCCTTATAGTAGCGAGCAGTACTTC
cdr3_aa: CASSSLDRWSPYSSEQYF

d_call: .
clone_size: .
v_call: TRBV4-3
j_call: TRBJ1-1
cdr3_nt: TGCGCCAGCAGCCAAGATAACCTGCCGAACACTGAAGCTTTCTTT
cdr3_aa: CASSQDNLPNTEAFF

d_call: .
clone_size: once
v_call: TRBV28
j_call: TRBJ2-7
cdr3_nt: TGTGCCACTCGGATTCCAGATAACTACGAGCAGTACTTC
cdr3_aa: CATRIPDNYEQYF

d_call: .
clone_size: .
v_call: TRBV10-1
j_call: TRBJ2-7
cdr3_nt: TGCGCCAGCAGTGAGTCTATAAGTGGGAGGCAGACTTTC
cdr3_aa: CASSESISGRQTF

d_call: .
clone_size: .
v_call: TRBV19
j_call: TRBJ2-7
cdr3_nt: TGTGCCAGTAGTATACAGGGATCCTCCTACGAGCAGTACTTC
cdr3_aa: CASSIQGSSYEQYF

d_call: .
clone_size: .
v_call: TRBV10-1
j_call: TRBJ1-1
cdr3_nt: TGCGCCAGCAGTGAGTTGCAGAACACTGAAGCTTTCTTT
cdr3_aa: CASSELQNTEAFF

d_call: .
clone_size: .
v_call: TRBV28
j_call: TRBJ2-3
cdr3_nt: TGTGCCAGCAGTCCCCCGCCCACAGATACGCAGTATTTT
cdr3_aa: CASSPPPTDTQYF

d_call: .
clone_size: .
v_call: TRBV6-5
j_call: TRBJ1-5
cdr3_nt: TGTGCCAGCAGTGTACAGGGTGGTCGGGATCAGCCCCAGCATTTT
cdr3_aa: CASSVQGGRDQPQHF

d_call: TRBD1
clone_size: .
v_call: TRBV9
j_call: TRBJ2-3
cdr3_nt: TGTGCCAGCAGCCCACGGACAGGGAGTAACGCCGCGAGCACAGATACGCAGTATTTT
cdr3_aa: CASSPRTGSNAASTDTQYF

d_call: .
clone_size: .
v_call: TRBV6-5
j_call: TRBJ2-7
cdr3_nt: TGTGCCAGCAGCAAAAGACAGGGCGGAGGGGGCGAGCAGTACTTC
cdr3_aa: CASSKRQGGGGEQYF

d_call: .
clone_size: .
v_call: TRBV5-1
j_call: TRBJ2-5
cdr3_nt: TGCGCCAGCAGCTTATTAGGCGCCCAAGAGACCCAGTACTTC
cdr3_aa: CASSLLGAQETQYF

d_call: .
clone_size: .
v_call: TRBV6-6
j_call: TRBJ1-5
cdr3_nt: TGTGCCAGCAGTTACCCAGAGAACATTGTGAATCAGCCCCAGCATTTT
cdr3_aa: CASSYPENIVNQPQHF

d_call: .
clone_size: .
v_call: TRBV29-1
j_call: TRBJ2-1
cdr3_nt: TGCAGCGTTGAAGTGAGGTTCTCCTACAATGAGCAGTTCTTC
cdr3_aa: CSVEVRFSYNEQFF

d_call: TRBD2
clone_size: .
v_call: TRBV7-8
j_call: TRBJ2-5
cdr3_nt: TGTGCCAGCAGCTTCCGACTAGCGGGAAACCCTAAAGAGACCCAGTACTTC
cdr3_aa: CASSFRLAGNPKETQYF

d_call: TRBD2
clone_size: .
v_call: TRBV7-9
j_call: TRBJ2-5
cdr3_nt: TGTGCCAGCAGCCCGGGGACTAGCGGGACCCGACAAGAGACCCAGTACTTC
cdr3_aa: CASSPGTSGTRQETQYF

d_call: TRBD2
clone_size: .
v_call: TRBV7-6
j_call: TRBJ2-1
cdr3_nt: TGTGCCAGCAGCTTAAGCGGGGTCTCCTACAATGAGCAGTTCTTC
cdr3_aa: CASSLSGVSYNEQFF

d_call: TRBD1
clone_size: .
v_call: TRBV11-3
j_call: TRBJ2-1
cdr3_nt: TGTGCCAGCAGTCACAGGGGATCCCCCTACAATGAGCAGTTCTTC
cdr3_aa: CASSHRGSPYNEQFF

d_call: .
clone_size: .
v_call: TRBV5-1
j_call: TRBJ1-2
cdr3_nt: TGCGCCAGCAGCCCGGGCCGGGGCCGTGGTGGCTACACCTTC
cdr3_aa: CASSPGRGRGGYTF

d_call: TRBD2
clone_size: .
v_call: TRBV11-2
j_call: TRBJ2-4
cdr3_nt: TGTGCCAGCAGCTTCAGCGGGAGCTCATCCCGGGCCAAAAACATTCAGTACTTC
cdr3_aa: CASSFSGSSSRAKNIQYF

d_call: .
clone_size: once
v_call: TRBV4-1
j_call: TRBJ2-3
cdr3_nt: TGCGCCAGCGGAGCGCAATCCGGATACACAGATACGCAGTATTTT
cdr3_aa: CASGAQSGYTDTQYF

d_call: .
clone_size: .
v_call: TRBV27
j_call: TRBJ2-5
cdr3_nt: TGTGCCAGCAGGCGGGACTCCTTAGGAGAGACCCAGTACTTC
cdr3_aa: CASRRDSLGETQYF

d_call: .
clone_size: once
v_call: TRBV11-2
j_call: TRBJ1-1
cdr3_nt: TGTGCCAGCAGCCCCCGGACGACCTGGAGGAGTACTGAAGCTTTCTTT
cdr3_aa: CASSPRTTWRSTEAFF

d_call: .
clone_size: .
v_call: TRBV18
j_call: TRBJ1-1
cdr3_nt: TGTGCCAGCTCACTATCGACAGTGAACACTGAAGCTTTCTTT
cdr3_aa: CASSLSTVNTEAFF

d_call: TRBD2
clone_size: .
v_call: TRBV18
j_call: TRBJ2-7
cdr3_nt: TGTGCCAGCTCACCAATAAATCCTAGCGGGAGTAACCACGAGCAGTACTTC
cdr3_aa: CASSPINPSGSNHEQYF

d_call: TRBD1
clone_size: .
v_call: TRBV13
j_call: TRBJ1-4
cdr3_nt: TGTGCCAGCAGCATGGGACAGCGGATTGAAAAACTGTTTTTT
cdr3_aa: CASSMGQRIEKLFF

d_call: TRBD2
clone_size: .
v_call: TRBV10-1
j_call: TRBJ2-1
cdr3_nt: TGCGCCAGCAGTGATAGGAGGACTAGCGGGAGGAGGTCCTACAATGAGCAGTTCTTC
cdr3_aa: CASSDRRTSGRRSYNEQFF

d_call: TRBD1
clone_size: .
v_call: TRBV28
j_call: TRBJ1-3
cdr3_nt: TGTGCCAGCAGTTTTGGGGACAGAACCTCTGGAAACACCATATATTTT
cdr3_aa: CASSFGDRTSGNTIYF

d_call: TRBD2
clone_size: .
v_call: TRBV28
j_call: TRBJ2-7
cdr3_nt: TGTGCCAGCAGGCGGACTAGCGGGACCTACGAGCAGTACTTC
cdr3_aa: CASRRTSGTYEQYF

d_call: .
clone_size: .
v_call: TRBV28
j_call: TRBJ1-5
cdr3_nt: TGTGCCAGCAGTGTCATACAGGGTCTGGGGAGGCAGCCCCAGCATTTT
cdr3_aa: CASSVIQGLGRQPQHF

d_call: TRBD2
clone_size: once
v_call: TRBV10-3
j_call: TRBJ2-2
cdr3_nt: TGTGCCGCCCAGGTAAGGAGACCTAGCGGGTGGAACACCGGGGAGCTGTTTTTT
cdr3_aa: CAAQVRRPSGWNTGELFF

d_call: TRBD2
clone_size: .
v_call: TRBV18
j_call: TRBJ2-7
cdr3_nt: TGTGCCAGCTCACCACCGCGGCGGGAGAAGCACGGCGAGCAGTACTTC
cdr3_aa: CASSPPRREKHGEQYF

d_call: TRBD2
clone_size: .
v_call: TRBV4-1
j_call: TRBJ2-7
cdr3_nt: TGCGCCAGCAGCCAAGTAGCGGGAGGATACGAGCAGTACTTC
cdr3_aa: CASSQVAGGYEQYF

d_call: .
clone_size: once
v_call: TRBV6-5
j_call: TRBJ2-7
cdr3_nt: TGTGCCAGCAGTTATAGCGGAGGGGGACTCTACGAGCAGTACTTC
cdr3_aa: CASSYSGGGLYEQYF

d_call: TRBD1
clone_size: .
v_call: TRBV29-1
j_call: TRBJ2-3
cdr3_nt: TGCAGCGTTGAAGATCCGGGACAGGGGCAGTATTTT
cdr3_aa: CSVEDPGQGQYF

d_call: .
clone_size: .
v_call: TRBV13
j_call: TRBJ1-2
cdr3_nt: TGTGCCAGCAGCGTAAGGGGCTATGGCTACACCTTC
cdr3_aa: CASSVRGYGYTF

d_call: .
clone_size: once
v_call: TRBV25-1
j_call: TRBJ2-7
cdr3_nt: TGTGCCAGCAGTGACCCGGGGTCCCCTACATCCGGCGAGCAGTACTTC
cdr3_aa: CASSDPGSPTSGEQYF